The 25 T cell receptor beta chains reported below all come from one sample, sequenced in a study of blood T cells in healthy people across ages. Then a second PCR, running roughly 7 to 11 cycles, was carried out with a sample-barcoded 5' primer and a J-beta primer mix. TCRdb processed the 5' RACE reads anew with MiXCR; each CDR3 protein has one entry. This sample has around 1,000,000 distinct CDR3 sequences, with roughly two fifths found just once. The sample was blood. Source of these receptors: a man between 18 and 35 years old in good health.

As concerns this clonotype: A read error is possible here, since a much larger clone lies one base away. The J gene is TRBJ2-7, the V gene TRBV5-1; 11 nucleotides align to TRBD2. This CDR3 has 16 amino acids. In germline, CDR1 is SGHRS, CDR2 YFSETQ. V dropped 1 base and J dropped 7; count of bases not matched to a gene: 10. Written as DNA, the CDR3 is TGCGCCAGCAGCTTGTACGCGACTAGCGGGGTAAATGAGCAGTACTTC. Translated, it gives CASSLYATSGVNEQYF.

The CDR3 DNA is TGTGCCAGCAACCCGAAGAGGGGGGGCGATCACTATGGCTACACCTTC. This encodes CASNPKRGGDHYGYTF. V and J are TRBV6-5 and TRBJ1-2, with TRBD1 as a possible D gene (6 bases). The CDR3 loop spans 16 amino acids. V dropped 7 bases and J dropped 3 bases, with 21 bases sitting between them. Looked up from germline, CDR1 is MNHEY and CDR2 is SVGAGI.

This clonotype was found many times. As DNA, the CDR3 is TGTGCCAGCGGCAGGGGAGGTGAGCAGTTCTTC. Its protein is CASGRGGEQFF. The chain is built from TRBV11-3 and TRBJ2-1, with D perhaps being TRBD1 or TRBD2 (6 bases each). The CDR3 covers 11 residues. Germline-derived CDR1 and CDR2 are SGHNT and YENEEA. V lost 8 bases and J lost 9, with 11 bases in between.

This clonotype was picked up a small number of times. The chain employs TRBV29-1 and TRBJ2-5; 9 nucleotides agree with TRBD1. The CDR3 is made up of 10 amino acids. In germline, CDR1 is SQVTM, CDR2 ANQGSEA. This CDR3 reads CGGQGNEQYF. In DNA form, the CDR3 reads TGCGGCGGACAGGGGAATGAGCAGTACTTC.

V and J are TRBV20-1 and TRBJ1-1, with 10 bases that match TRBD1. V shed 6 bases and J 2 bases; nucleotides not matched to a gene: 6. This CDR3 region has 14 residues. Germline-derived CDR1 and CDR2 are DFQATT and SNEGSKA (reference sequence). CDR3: CSAEGQGGNTEAFF. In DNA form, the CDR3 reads TGCAGTGCGGAAGGACAGGGGGGAAACACTGAAGCTTTCTTT.

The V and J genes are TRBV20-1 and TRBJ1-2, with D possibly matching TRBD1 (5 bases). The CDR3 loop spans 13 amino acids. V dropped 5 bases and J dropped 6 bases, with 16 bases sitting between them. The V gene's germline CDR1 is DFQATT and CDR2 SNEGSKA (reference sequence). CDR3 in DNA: TGCAGTGCTGCCATGGGGCAGGTTGATGGCTACACCTTC. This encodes CSAAMGQVDGYTF.

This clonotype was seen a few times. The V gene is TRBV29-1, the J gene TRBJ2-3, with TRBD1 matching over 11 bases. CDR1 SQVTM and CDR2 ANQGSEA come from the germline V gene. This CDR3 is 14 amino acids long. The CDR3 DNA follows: TGCAGTGTCTTGGGACAGGGGGTTACAGATACGCAGTATTTT. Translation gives CSVLGQGVTDTQYF.

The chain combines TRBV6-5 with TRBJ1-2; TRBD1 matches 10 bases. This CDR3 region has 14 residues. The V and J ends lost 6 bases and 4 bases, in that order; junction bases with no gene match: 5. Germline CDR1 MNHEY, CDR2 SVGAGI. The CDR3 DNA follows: TGTGCCAGCAGGCGGGGACAGGGGATCTATGGCTACACCTTC. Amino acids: CASRRGQGIYGYTF.

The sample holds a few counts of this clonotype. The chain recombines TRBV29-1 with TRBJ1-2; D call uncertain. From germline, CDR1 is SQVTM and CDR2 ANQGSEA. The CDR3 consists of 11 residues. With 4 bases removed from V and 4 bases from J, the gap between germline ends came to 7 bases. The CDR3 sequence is CSVGRVYGYTF. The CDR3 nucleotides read TGCAGCGTTGGTCGAGTCTATGGCTACACCTTC. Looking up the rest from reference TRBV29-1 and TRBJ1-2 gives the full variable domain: SAVISQKPSRDICQRGTSLTIQCQVDSQVTMMFWYRQQPGQSLTLIATANQGSEATYESGFVIDKFPISRPNLTFSTLTVSNMSPEDSSIYLCSVGRVYGYTFGSGTRLTVV.

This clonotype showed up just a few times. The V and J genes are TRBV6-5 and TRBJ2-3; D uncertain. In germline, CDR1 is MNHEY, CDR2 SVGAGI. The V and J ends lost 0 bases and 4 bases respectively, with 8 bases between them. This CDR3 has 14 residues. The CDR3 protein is CASSYSILSDTQYF. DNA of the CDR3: TGTGCCAGCAGTTACTCGATCTTGTCAGATACGCAGTATTTT.

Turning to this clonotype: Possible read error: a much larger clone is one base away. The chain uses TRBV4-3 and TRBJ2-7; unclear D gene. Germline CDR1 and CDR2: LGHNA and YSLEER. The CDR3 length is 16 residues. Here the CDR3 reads CTSSQDSRHPSYEQYF. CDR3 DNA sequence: TGCACCAGCAGCCAAGATTCTCGGCACCCCTCCTACGAGCAGTACTTC.

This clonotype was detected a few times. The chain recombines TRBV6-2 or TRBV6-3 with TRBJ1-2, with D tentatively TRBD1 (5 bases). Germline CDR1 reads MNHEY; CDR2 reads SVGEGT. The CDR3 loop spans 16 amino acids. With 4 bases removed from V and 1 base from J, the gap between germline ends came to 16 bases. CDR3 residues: CASSSPRGPLNYGYTF. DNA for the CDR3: TGTGCCAGCAGTTCCCCTCGGGGCCCACTTAACTATGGCTACACCTTC.

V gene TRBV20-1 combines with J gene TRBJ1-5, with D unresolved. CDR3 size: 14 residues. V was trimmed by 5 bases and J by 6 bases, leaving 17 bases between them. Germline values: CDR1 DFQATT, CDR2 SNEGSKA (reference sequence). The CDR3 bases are TGCAGTGCTGGGGAGGTTGGGGTCGGTCAGCCCCAGCATTTT. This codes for CSAGEVGVGQPQHF.

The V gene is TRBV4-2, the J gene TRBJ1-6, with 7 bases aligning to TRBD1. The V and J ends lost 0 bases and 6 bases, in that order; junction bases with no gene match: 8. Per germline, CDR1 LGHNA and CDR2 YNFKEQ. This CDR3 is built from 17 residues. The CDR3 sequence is CASSQEEGAFGNSPLHF. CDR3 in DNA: TGTGCCAGCAGCCAAGAGGAGGGGGCTTTCGGTAATTCACCCCTCCACTTT.

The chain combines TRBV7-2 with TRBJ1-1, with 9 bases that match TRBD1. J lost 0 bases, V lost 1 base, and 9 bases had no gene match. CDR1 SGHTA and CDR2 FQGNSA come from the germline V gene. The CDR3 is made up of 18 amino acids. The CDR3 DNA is TGTGCCAGCAGCTTAGTGGGGACAGGGAGGGGAATGAACACTGAAGCTTTCTTT. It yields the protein CASSLVGTGRGMNTEAFF.

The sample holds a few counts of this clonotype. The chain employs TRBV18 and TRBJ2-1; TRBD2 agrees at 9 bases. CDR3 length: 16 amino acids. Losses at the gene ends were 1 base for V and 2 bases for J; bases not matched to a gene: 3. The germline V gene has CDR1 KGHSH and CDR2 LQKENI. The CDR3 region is CASSPQASGAYNEQFF. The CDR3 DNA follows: TGTGCCAGCTCACCACAGGCTAGCGGGGCCTACAATGAGCAGTTCTTC.

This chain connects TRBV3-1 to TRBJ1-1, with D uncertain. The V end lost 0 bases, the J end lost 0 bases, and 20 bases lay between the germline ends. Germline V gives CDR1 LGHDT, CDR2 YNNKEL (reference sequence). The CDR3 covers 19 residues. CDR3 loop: CASSQEVPWAAPMNTEAFF. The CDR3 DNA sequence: TGTGCCAGCAGCCAAGAGGTCCCATGGGCAGCCCCAATGAACACTGAAGCTTTCTTT.

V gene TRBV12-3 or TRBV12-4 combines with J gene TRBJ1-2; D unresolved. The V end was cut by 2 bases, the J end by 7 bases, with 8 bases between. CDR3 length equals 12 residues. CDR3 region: CASSLSLLGYTF. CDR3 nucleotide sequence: TGTGCCAGCAGTTTATCCCTGCTTGGCTACACCTTC.

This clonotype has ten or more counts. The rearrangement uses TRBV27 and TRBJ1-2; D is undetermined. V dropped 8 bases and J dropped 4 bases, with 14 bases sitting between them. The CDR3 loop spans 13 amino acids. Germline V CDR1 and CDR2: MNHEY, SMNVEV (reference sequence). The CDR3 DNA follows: TGTGCCAGCCGGAGAGGCGGACTCTATGGCTACACCTTC. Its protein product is CASRRGGLYGYTF.

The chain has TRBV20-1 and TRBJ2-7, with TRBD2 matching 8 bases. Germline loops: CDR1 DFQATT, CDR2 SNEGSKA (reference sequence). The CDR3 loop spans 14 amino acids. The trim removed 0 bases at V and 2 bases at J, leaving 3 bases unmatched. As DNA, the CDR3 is TGCAGTGCTAGAGAAGGTAGCGGGGCCTACGAGCAGTACTTC. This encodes CSAREGSGAYEQYF.

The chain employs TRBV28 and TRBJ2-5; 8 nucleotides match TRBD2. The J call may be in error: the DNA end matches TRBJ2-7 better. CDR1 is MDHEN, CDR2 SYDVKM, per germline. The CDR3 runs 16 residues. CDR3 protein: CASSFSGGLEGYEQYF. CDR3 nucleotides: TGTGCCAGCAGTTTCTCGGGGGGGTTAGAGGGGTACGAGCAGTACTTC.

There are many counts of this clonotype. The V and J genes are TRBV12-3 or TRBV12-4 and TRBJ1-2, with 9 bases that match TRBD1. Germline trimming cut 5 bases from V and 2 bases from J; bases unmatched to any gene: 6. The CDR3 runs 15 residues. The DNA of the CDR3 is TGTGCCAGCAGTCCCATACAGGGGGCAAACTATGGCTACACCTTC. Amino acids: CASSPIQGANYGYTF.

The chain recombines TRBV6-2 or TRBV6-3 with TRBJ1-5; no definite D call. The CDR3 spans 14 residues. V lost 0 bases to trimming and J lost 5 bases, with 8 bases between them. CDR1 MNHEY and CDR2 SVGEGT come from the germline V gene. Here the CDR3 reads CASSYSTVDQPQHF. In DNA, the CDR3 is TGTGCCAGCAGTTACTCTACGGTGGATCAGCCCCAGCATTTT.

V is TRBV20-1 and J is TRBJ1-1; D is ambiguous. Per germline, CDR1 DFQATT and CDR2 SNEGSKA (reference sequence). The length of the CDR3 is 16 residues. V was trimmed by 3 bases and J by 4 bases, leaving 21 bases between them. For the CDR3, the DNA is TGCAGTGCTAGTGGCCGGTCCGGCGCGGTGGGCACTGAAGCTTTCTTT. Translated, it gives CSASGRSGAVGTEAFF.

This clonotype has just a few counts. The chain's CDR3 is CASSTADRGSTEAFF. The DNA for the CDR3 is TGTGCCAGCTCAACCGCCGACAGGGGGTCCACTGAAGCTTTCTTT. The chain combines TRBV18 with TRBJ1-1; 9 nucleotides line up with TRBD1. The CDR3 loop spans 15 amino acids. The V segment lost 5 bases and the J segment 4 bases; nucleotides outside the gene matches: 8. The germline V gene has CDR1 KGHSH and CDR2 LQKENI.